The 16 T cell receptor beta chains given below trace back to one sample, sequenced in a study of type 1 regulatory T cells. TCRdb processed the reads anew with MiXCR; each CDR3 protein has one entry. The sample contains approximately 19,000 distinct CDR3 sequences, roughly 10% of which appear only once. The sequenced sample was CD4+ T cells, either the whole sample or a sorted fraction (not recorded which). The source is a human donor in good health.

The table lists this clonotype with many counts. The chain has TRBV7-8 and TRBJ2-1; D is unresolved. Germline CDR1 reads SGHVS; CDR2 reads FQNEAQ. V was cut by 0 bases and J by 2 bases, with 14 bases left in between. The length of the CDR3 is 17 residues. In nucleotides, the CDR3 is TGTGCCAGCAGCTTAGCGCGTCGGCAGAAACCCTACAATGAGCAGTTCTTC. Protein product: CASSLARRQKPYNEQFF. The full variable domain, with the rest looked up from reference TRBV7-8 and TRBJ2-1, is GAGVSQSPRYKVAKRGQDVALRCDPISGHVSLFWYQQALGQGPEFLTYFQNEAQLDKSGLPSDRFFAERPEGSVSTLKIQRTQQEDSAVYLCASSLARRQKPYNEQFFGPGTRLTVL.

Details on this clonotype: A much larger clone differs from this one at a single base, so this may be a read error. The chain carries TRBV29-1 and TRBJ2-7; D may be TRBD1 (5 bases). Trimming stripped 8 bases from V and 1 base from J, with 18 bases between. The CDR3 runs to 14 residues. Per the germline V gene, CDR1 is SQVTM and CDR2 is ANQGSEA. The CDR3 reads CSIGVRALSYEQYF. CDR3 DNA sequence: TGCAGCATTGGCGTCAGGGCCCTATCCTACGAGCAGTACTTC.

This clonotype appeared many times. CDR3 amino acids: CSARDVSGGGEKLFF. The CDR3 coding sequence is TGCAGTGCTAGAGATGTGTCAGGGGGTGGAGAAAAACTGTTTTTT. This chain joins TRBV20-1 and TRBJ1-4, with 7 nucleotides matching TRBD1. The CDR3 contains 15 residues. J gave up 8 bases and V 0 bases, and 9 bases lay outside the gene matches. Germline V CDR1 and CDR2: DFQATT, SNEGSKA (reference sequence).

In its sample, this clonotype was seen many times. J is TRBJ2-1 and V is TRBV5-5, with a tentative D call TRBD1 (6 bases). The germline V and J ends were trimmed by 3 bases and 4 bases, with 8 bases remaining between them. CDR3 length equals 13 residues. Germline V gives CDR1 SGHKS, CDR2 YYEKEE (reference sequence). Here the CDR3 reads CASSSGQYNEQFF. DNA for the CDR3: TGTGCCAGCAGCTCTGGACAGTACAATGAGCAGTTCTTC.

This chain uses TRBV6-5 with TRBJ2-3; the D gene is possibly TRBD1 (6 bases). V was clipped by 2 bases and J by 1 base, with 10 bases between them. Germline values: CDR1 MNHEY, CDR2 SVGAGI. The CDR3 runs to 15 residues. The CDR3 coding sequence is TGTGCCAGCAGTTACCGGGCAGGGGGCACAGATACGCAGTATTTT. It encodes CASSYRAGGTDTQYF.

Written as DNA, the CDR3 is TGCAGTGCCCCCGAAAGGACCATAGCTACGCAGTATTTT. This codes for CSAPERTIATQYF. The rearrangement joins TRBV20-1 to TRBJ2-3; no reliable D call. The CDR3 has 13 amino acids. V lost 6 bases and J 8 bases, leaving 18 bases between the germline ends. CDR1 DFQATT and CDR2 SNEGSKA come from the germline V gene (reference sequence).

This clonotype was detected a few times. This chain's CDR3 is CASSYGLAGVEQFF. The CDR3 coding sequence is TGTGCCAGTAGTTATGGACTAGCGGGAGTTGAGCAGTTCTTC. The rearrangement joins TRBV19 to TRBJ2-1; 13 bases line up with TRBD2. The V gene end was trimmed by 5 bases and the J gene end by 9 bases; junction bases not matched to a gene: 4. The CDR3 sequence is 14 residues long. Germline CDR1 is LNHDA and CDR2 is SQIVND (reference sequence). Based on the CDR3 plus reference TRBV19 and TRBJ2-1, the full variable domain is DGGITQSPKYLFRKEGQNVTLSCEQNLNHDAMYWYRQDPGQGLRLIYYSQIVNDFQKGDIAEGYSVSREKKESFPLTVTSAQKNPTAFYLCASSYGLAGVEQFFGPGTRLTVL.

With regard to this clonotype: With a much larger clone just one base away, this may be a read error. The rearrangement uses TRBV11-1 and TRBJ1-1; TRBD1 aligns across 7 bases. Germline loops: CDR1 SGHAT, CDR2 FQDESV (reference sequence). V lost 5 bases to trimming and J lost 10 bases; unmatched junction nucleotides: 10. This CDR3 is built from 13 residues. CDR3 bases: TGTGCCAGCAGCATCAGAGGGGGCACTACAGCTTTCTTT. Its protein is CASSIRGGTTAFF.

The genes are TRBV20-1 and TRBJ1-3; D is undetermined. The CDR3 is 15 amino acids. Between the trimmed V and J ends, which lost 4 bases and 2 bases, there was a span of 15 bases. Germline CDR1 reads DFQATT; CDR2 reads SNEGSKA (reference sequence). The CDR3 reads CSANQQGRAGNTIYF. The DNA for the CDR3 is TGCAGTGCTAACCAGCAAGGGAGGGCTGGAAACACCATATATTTT.

As to this clonotype: A junction boundary mismatches the germline segment, possibly from a read error. The chain employs TRBV19 and TRBJ1-5; D not resolved. The CDR3 loop spans 15 amino acids. Looked up from germline, CDR1 is LNHDA and CDR2 is SQIVND (reference sequence). CDR3 amino acids: CASSIAWQPNRPQHF. The CDR3 bases are TGTGCCAGTAGTATAGCATGGCAGCCGAATCGGCCCCAGCATTTT.

In its sample, this clonotype was seen many times. This chain connects TRBV20-1 to TRBJ2-1, with TRBD2 identical over 11 bases. J lost 8 bases, V lost 6 bases, and 6 bases had no gene match. From germline, CDR1 is DFQATT and CDR2 SNEGSKA (reference sequence). The CDR3 is 13 amino acids. CDR3: CSAPRTSGYEQFF. The CDR3 coding sequence is TGCAGTGCGCCGAGGACTAGCGGGTATGAGCAGTTCTTC.

In its sample, this clonotype was seen many times. V gene TRBV5-1 combines with J gene TRBJ2-7, with 10 nucleotides matching TRBD2. V dropped 3 bases and J dropped 2; count of bases not matched to a gene: 2. Germline V gene data show CDR1 as SGHRS and CDR2 as YFSETQ. This CDR3 is 14 amino acids long. Here the CDR3 reads CASSYLAGAYEQYF. The CDR3, as DNA: TGCGCCAGCAGCTACCTAGCGGGAGCCTACGAGCAGTACTTC.

By its share, this clonotype is medium-sized. This sequence joins TRBV18 and TRBJ1-5, with 7 nucleotides matching TRBD1. Losses at the gene ends were 6 bases for V and 2 bases for J; bases not matched to a gene: 10. From germline, CDR1 is KGHSH and CDR2 LQKENI. The CDR3 spans 16 residues. The CDR3 protein is CASSPRGTGGNQPQHF. CDR3 sequence (DNA): TGTGCCAGCTCCCCTAGGGGCACAGGGGGCAATCAGCCCCAGCATTTT.

Sample share makes this clonotype medium-sized. The chain couples TRBV5-6 to TRBJ1-4, with 8 bases that match TRBD1. V was clipped by 1 base and J by 8 bases; unmatched bases: 7. Germline V gives CDR1 SGHDT, CDR2 YYEEEE. The CDR3 contains 15 residues. CDR3 protein: CASSLRGTGHEKLFF. CDR3 DNA: TGTGCCAGCAGCTTGCGGGGGACAGGACACGAAAAACTGTTTTTT.

This clonotype was counted at least ten times. The gene calls are TRBV18 and TRBJ2-3, with TRBD2 identical over 12 bases. Germline CDR1 reads KGHSH; CDR2 reads LQKENI. This CDR3 comprises 16 residues. The J segment lost 5 bases and the V segment lost 3 bases, leaving 6 bases of the junction unmatched. CDR3 sequence (DNA): TGTGCCAGCTCACCGACTAGCGGGAGACAAAGAGATACGCAGTATTTT. Protein: CASSPTSGRQRDTQYF.

This clonotype was observed many times. J is TRBJ2-7 and V is TRBV19; D tentatively reads TRBD1 or TRBD2 (5 bases each). The germline V gene encodes CDR1 LNHDA and CDR2 SQIVND (reference sequence). The CDR3 totals 17 residues. Trimming took 8 bases from V and 6 from J, leaving 29 bases between them. The CDR3 DNA sequence: TGTGCCAGTCCTCAACCAGAACCGGGACCTAATACTTCCGAGCAGTACTTC. It translates to CASPQPEPGPNTSEQYF.